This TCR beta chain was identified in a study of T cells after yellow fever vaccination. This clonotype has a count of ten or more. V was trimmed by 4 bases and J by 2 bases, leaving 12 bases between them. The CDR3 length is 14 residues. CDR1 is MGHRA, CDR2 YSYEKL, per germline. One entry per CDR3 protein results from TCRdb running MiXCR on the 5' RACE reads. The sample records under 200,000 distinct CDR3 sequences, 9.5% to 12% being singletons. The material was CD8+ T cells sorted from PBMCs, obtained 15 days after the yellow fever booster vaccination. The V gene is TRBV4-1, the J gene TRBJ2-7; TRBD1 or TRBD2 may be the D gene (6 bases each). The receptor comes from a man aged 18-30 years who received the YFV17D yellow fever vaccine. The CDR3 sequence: CASSRLGGTYEQYF. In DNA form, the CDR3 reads TGCGCCAGCAGCCGCCTAGGGGGGACCTACGAGCAGTACTTC.